The 28 T cell receptor beta chains reported below all come from one sample, sequenced in a study of Ad26.COV2.S vaccination and SARS-CoV-2 variants. Sequencing used immunoSEQ multiplex PCR; TCRdb keeps in-frame clones, though not all of them. The data contain 380,000 or so clones, 83% of them singletons. The treatment was: over 15 received Ad26.COV2.S at low or high dose, single or two shots; about 5 received placebo; per-sample allocation not given. The study sampled participants on day 63 after the first vaccine or placebo injection. The specimen comprised peripheral blood, sampled in a trial of Ad26.COV2.S vaccine versus placebo. The receptor set was obtained from a person aged 18-60 years who received the Ad26.COV2.S COVID-19 vaccine or a placebo.

The chain carries TRBV12-3 or TRBV12-4 and TRBJ1-5; D gene ambiguous. V dropped 5 bases and J dropped 9 bases, with 11 bases sitting between them. The CDR3 covers 12 residues. The CDR3 coding sequence is TGTGCCAGCAGTCCACTTGAAAGGCCCCAGCATTTT. This translates into CASSPLERPQHF.

The V gene is TRBV2, the J gene TRBJ2-1; D might be TRBD1 or TRBD2, each matching 5 bases. This CDR3 spans 13 amino acids. Trimming removed 6 bases from V and 7 bases from J, with 13 bases in between. Germline CDR1 is SNHLY and CDR2 is FYNNEI. CDR3: CASRGLAVNEQFF. The CDR3 region has the DNA TGTGCCAGCAGGGGGCTAGCAGTGAATGAGCAGTTCTTC.

The CDR3 DNA sequence: TGTGCCAGTACCCCGGGACAGGGCAATCAGCCCCAGCATTTT. It yields the protein CASTPGQGNQPQHF. The V gene is TRBV19, the J gene TRBJ1-5; TRBD1 agrees at 8 bases. This CDR3 is 14 amino acids long. Germline trimming cut 7 bases from V and 2 bases from J; bases unmatched to any gene: 4. The germline gives CDR1 LNHDA, CDR2 SQIVND (reference sequence). The full variable domain, completed using reference TRBV19 and TRBJ1-5, is DGGITQSPKYLFRKEGQNVTLSCEQNLNHDAMYWYRQDPGQGLRLIYYSQIVNDFQKGDIAEGYSVSREKKESFPLTVTSAQKNPTAFYLCASTPGQGNQPQHFGDGTRLSIL.

J is TRBJ2-7 and V is TRBV2; D remains unclear. CDR1 and CDR2 (germline): SNHLY, FYNNEI. Trimming stripped 8 bases from V and 6 bases from J, with 11 bases between. This CDR3 spans 11 amino acids. This CDR3 is CASLSRVEQYF. The CDR3 nucleotides read TGTGCCAGCCTGAGTAGGGTCGAGCAGTACTTC. Filled out from reference TRBV2 and TRBJ2-7, the complete variable domain reads EPEVTQTPSHQVTQMGQEVILRCVPISNHLYFYWYRQILGQKVEFLVSFYNNEISEKSEIFDDQFSVERPDGSNFTLKIRSTKLEDSAMYFCASLSRVEQYFGPGTRLTVT.

The V gene is TRBV9, the J gene TRBJ2-3; TRBD1 matches 10 bases. This CDR3 contains 17 residues. V shed 4 bases, J shed 1 base, and the junction held 9 bases outside the gene matches. CDR1 and CDR2 (germline): SGDLS, YYNGEE. CDR3 amino acids: CASSPQTGTGGTDTQYF. CDR3 nucleotide sequence: TGTGCCAGCAGCCCTCAAACCGGGACAGGGGGCACAGATACGCAGTATTTT.

The chain carries TRBV5-1 and TRBJ1-1, with TRBD1 matching over 7 bases. The CDR3 consists of 14 residues. The trim removed 4 bases at V and 1 base at J, leaving 4 bases unmatched. Germline loops: CDR1 SGHRS, CDR2 YFSETQ. CDR3 bases: TGCGCCAGCAGCCCACAGGGGCCGAACACTGAAGCTTTCTTT. Protein product: CASSPQGPNTEAFF. Full variable domain (rest looked up from reference TRBV5-1 and TRBJ1-1): KAGVTQTPRYLIKTRGQQVTLSCSPISGHRSVSWYQQTPGQGLQFLFEYFSETQRNKGNFPGRFSGRQFSNSRSEMNVSTLELGDSALYLCASSPQGPNTEAFFGQGTRLTVV.

This clone appeared a single time. The V gene is TRBV5-4, the J gene TRBJ2-7; a weak D match, TRBD2 (5 bases). CDR1 is SGHNT, CDR2 YYREEE, per germline (reference sequence). The CDR3 runs to 13 residues. V was shortened by 0 bases and J by 6 bases, with 10 bases between the two germline ends. The CDR3 DNA reads TGTGCCAGCAGCTTGGCCTCGGGGAGCGAGCAGTACTTC. Translation: CASSLASGSEQYF.

This chain links TRBV27 with TRBJ2-4; no clear D. Trimming cost V 7 bases and J 0 bases, with 16 bases left between them. Germline CDR1 MNHEY, CDR2 SMNVEV (reference sequence). The CDR3 has 16 amino acids. CDR3 sequence (DNA): TGTGCCAGCAAACCCGCGTGGGGTCTAGCCAAAAACATTCAGTACTTC. As protein: CASKPAWGLAKNIQYF.

The chain employs TRBV24-1 and TRBJ2-7; D call uncertain. The CDR3 covers 15 residues. Germline V gene data show CDR1 as KGHDR and CDR2 as SFDVKD. Trimming pared 10 bases from V and 2 bases from J, leaving 20 bases between. The CDR3 here is CATERGCPLTYEQYF. The CDR3 bases are TGTGCCACTGAACGCGGCTGTCCCCTTACCTACGAGCAGTACTTC.

The chain joins TRBV5-1 to TRBJ1-2; 7 nucleotides line up with TRBD1. The CDR3 extends over 14 amino acids. With V trimmed by 5 bases and J by 8 bases, 12 bases remained unmatched. Germline V gene lookup returns CDR1 SGHRS and CDR2 YFSETQ. The CDR3 DNA sequence: TGCGCCAGCAGTCCCGGGACAGTCCATCGGGGCTACACCTTC. This translates into CASSPGTVHRGYTF. Filled out from reference TRBV5-1 and TRBJ1-2, the complete variable domain reads KAGVTQTPRYLIKTRGQQVTLSCSPISGHRSVSWYQQTPGQGLQFLFEYFSETQRNKGNFPGRFSGRQFSNSRSEMNVSTLELGDSALYLCASSPGTVHRGYTFGSGTRLTVV.

V is TRBV7-9 and J is TRBJ2-3, with TRBD2 matching over 8 bases. This CDR3 comprises 14 residues. The V segment lost 6 bases and the J segment 4 bases; nucleotides outside the gene matches: 6. The germline V gene encodes CDR1 SEHNR and CDR2 FQNEAQ (reference sequence). CDR3 coding DNA: TGTGCCAGCAGTCGGACTAGCAGTCCAGATACGCAGTATTTT. This gives the protein CASSRTSSPDTQYF.

This chain joins TRBV5-1 and TRBJ1-1, with D possibly matching TRBD1 (6 bases). The CDR3 totals 12 residues. Germline CDR1 reads SGHRS; CDR2 reads YFSETQ. V lost 5 bases, J lost 6 bases, and 11 bases lay in between. CDR3 sequence: CASSAGEPEAFF. In DNA form, the CDR3 reads TGCGCCAGCAGTGCAGGGGAGCCTGAAGCTTTCTTT.

This chain uses TRBV7-3 with TRBJ2-1; TRBD2 agrees at 8 bases. The V gene end was trimmed by 2 bases and the J gene end by 0 bases; junction bases not matched to a gene: 3. The CDR3 contains 16 residues. Germline loops: CDR1 SGHTA, CDR2 FQGTGA. The CDR3 DNA reads TGTGCCAGCAGCTTACGCGGGGGGAACTCCTACAATGAGCAGTTCTTC. Protein sequence: CASSLRGGNSYNEQFF.

This clone has ten or more counts. The chain carries TRBV7-9 and TRBJ2-7, with D uncertain. Germline CDR1 SEHNR, CDR2 FQNEAQ (reference sequence). The CDR3 extends over 13 amino acids. The ends were cut back, 3 bases at V and 7 bases at J, with 13 bases in the middle. As DNA, the CDR3 is TGTGCCAGCAGCTTTTCTTTGACCGGGGAGCAGTACTTC. Residues: CASSFSLTGEQYF.

The chain carries TRBV5-1 and TRBJ2-1; TRBD2 matches 12 bases. CDR3 length: 15 amino acids. The germline CDR1 and CDR2 sequences are SGHRS and YFSETQ. Losses at the gene ends were 1 base for V and 7 bases for J; bases not matched to a gene: 3. CDR3 in DNA: TGCGCCAGCAGCTTGCTGACTAGCGGGGGTAATGAGCAGTTCTTC. This translates into CASSLLTSGGNEQFF.

The chain carries TRBV6-1 and TRBJ2-6, with 9 bases fitting TRBD1. This CDR3 is built from 17 residues. V shed 3 bases and J 4 bases; nucleotides not matched to a gene: 7. Germline V gene lookup returns CDR1 MNHNS and CDR2 SASEGT. The CDR3 DNA reads as TGTGCCAGCAGTGAGGGGACAGGGACCTCCGGGGCCAACGTCCTGACTTTC. Translating gives CASSEGTGTSGANVLTF.

The genes are TRBV19 and TRBJ2-1, with 8 bases aligning to TRBD2. V was clipped by 8 bases and J by 8 bases; unmatched bases: 17. Germline-derived CDR1 and CDR2 are LNHDA and SQIVND (reference sequence). The CDR3 is 16 amino acids. The CDR3 DNA sequence: TGTGCCAGTGGGCAACCCTTGGGGACTAGTTTCGATGAGCAGTTCTTC. Protein product: CASGQPLGTSFDEQFF. Full variable domain (remainder filled in from reference TRBV19 and TRBJ2-1): DGGITQSPKYLFRKEGQNVTLSCEQNLNHDAMYWYRQDPGQGLRLIYYSQIVNDFQKGDIAEGYSVSREKKESFPLTVTSAQKNPTAFYLCASGQPLGTSFDEQFFGPGTRLTVL.

This chain joins TRBV5-4 and TRBJ1-2, with a tentative D call TRBD1 (6 bases). Trimming shortened V by 3 bases and J by 8 bases, and 17 bases separated the two germline ends. Germline V gene data show CDR1 as SGHNT and CDR2 as YYREEE (reference sequence). The CDR3 has 14 amino acids. CDR3 residues: CASSWLGTKNGYTF. CDR3 bases: TGTGCCAGCAGCTGGCTCGGGACAAAAAACGGCTACACCTTC.

The rearrangement joins TRBV6-5 to TRBJ1-5; no clear D gene. Germline assignment: CDR1 MNHEY and CDR2 SVGAGI. V was shortened by 6 bases and J by 1 base, with 13 bases between the two germline ends. CDR3 length equals 15 residues. The CDR3: CASRPEPASNQPQHF. CDR3 bases: TGTGCCAGCAGACCAGAGCCGGCGAGCAATCAGCCCCAGCATTTT.

V usage is TRBV2 and J usage is TRBJ2-3; tentative D call: TRBD2 (6 bases). The CDR3 is 12 amino acids. Germline CDR1 reads SNHLY; CDR2 reads FYNNEI. The V and J ends lost 6 bases and 3 bases respectively, with 7 bases between them. CDR3 coding DNA: TGTGCCAGCAGGGCGGGAACAGATACGCAGTATTTT. This gives the protein CASRAGTDTQYF.

The genes are TRBV13 and TRBJ1-1; maybe TRBD1 (6 bases). V was pared by 5 bases and J by 7 bases, with 14 bases between. Per germline, CDR1 PRHDT and CDR2 FYEKMQ (reference sequence). The CDR3 sequence is 13 residues long. The CDR3 DNA reads as TGTGCCAGCAGCCACCAGTACAGGGATGAAGCTTTCTTT. Its translation: CASSHQYRDEAFF.

This clone has a handful of counts. This chain links TRBV27 with TRBJ2-7, with D possibly TRBD2 on 5 matching bases. Deletions cut 8 bases from V and 2 bases from J, with 19 bases between. The germline gives CDR1 MNHEY, CDR2 SMNVEV (reference sequence). The length of the CDR3 is 15 residues. CDR3 bases: TGTGCCAGCGCCGGACTCGGGGAACCTACCTACGAGCAGTACTTC. It codes for CASAGLGEPTYEQYF.

The chain combines TRBV19 with TRBJ2-1, with 8 bases aligning to TRBD2. The CDR3 length is 16 residues. V trimming: 3 bases; J trimming: 4 bases; junction bases outside the gene matches: 8. Germline V lookup: CDR1 LNHDA, CDR2 SQIVND (reference sequence). The CDR3 protein is CASSMFSGGLYNEQFF. The CDR3 DNA sequence: TGTGCCAGTAGTATGTTCAGCGGGGGACTATACAATGAGCAGTTCTTC. Combining the CDR3 with reference TRBV19 and TRBJ2-1 gives the whole variable domain DGGITQSPKYLFRKEGQNVTLSCEQNLNHDAMYWYRQDPGQGLRLIYYSQIVNDFQKGDIAEGYSVSREKKESFPLTVTSAQKNPTAFYLCASSMFSGGLYNEQFFGPGTRLTVL.

This rearrangement joins TRBV5-4 to TRBJ2-1; maybe TRBD1 (6 bases). Per the germline V gene, CDR1 is SGHNT and CDR2 is YYREEE (reference sequence). The CDR3 runs 15 residues. The V end lost 0 bases, the J end lost 0 bases, and 7 bases lay between the germline ends. CDR3 nucleotide sequence: TGTGCCAGCAGCTTGGACAGGGCCTCCTACAATGAGCAGTTCTTC. This codes for CASSLDRASYNEQFF.

This chain uses TRBV5-1 with TRBJ2-7, with D unresolved. Germline loops: CDR1 SGHRS, CDR2 YFSETQ. The CDR3 has 12 amino acids. V shed 7 bases and J shed 0 bases, with 8 bases lying between them. CDR3 nucleotide sequence: TGCGCCAGCTTCGACAACTCCTACGAGCAGTACTTC. It codes for CASFDNSYEQYF.

V usage is TRBV4-2 and J usage is TRBJ1-1; no clear D gene. The CDR3 extends over 17 amino acids. The germline gives CDR1 LGHNA, CDR2 YNFKEQ. V was trimmed by 4 bases and J by 3 bases, leaving 21 bases between them. CDR3: CASSLAEEGRSYTEAFF. The CDR3 bases are TGTGCCAGCAGCCTAGCAGAGGAGGGTAGATCGTACACTGAAGCTTTCTTT.

The V and J genes are TRBV5-4 and TRBJ2-3; TRBD2 is a possible D gene (5 bases). The CDR3 is 15 residues long. Germline values: CDR1 SGHNT, CDR2 YYREEE (reference sequence). Between the trimmed V and J ends, which lost 1 base and 2 bases, there was a span of 11 bases. CDR3 in DNA: TGTGCCAGCAGCTTGCGAACGGGGTCCACAGATACGCAGTATTTT. Amino acid sequence: CASSLRTGSTDTQYF.

The rearrangement links TRBV4-3 to TRBJ1-2; D is unclear. CDR3 length equals 15 residues. Trimming left V 7 bases short and J 2 bases short, with 17 bases between. Germline CDR1 and CDR2: LGHNA and YSLEER. CDR3 sequence: CASTFLPRGNYGYTF. DNA of the CDR3: TGCGCCAGCACCTTTTTACCCCGGGGAAACTATGGCTACACCTTC.